By sample share, the clone carrying this T cell receptor (beta chain) is medium-sized. The antigen is unknown. Per germline, CDR1 SGHTA and CDR2 FQGNSA. This CDR3 region has 17 residues. Unmatched junction bases numbered 8, after V lost 2 bases and J lost 3 bases. These data belong to a study of spatial heterogeneity in lung cancer. At the level of the study: The study consistently detected more beta-chain than alpha-chain sequences.

All TCR cDNA molecules were individually tagged with a unique molecular identifier. One entry per CDR3 protein results from TCRdb running MiXCR on the 5' RACE reads. This table holds some 9,900 distinct CDR3 sequences, less than 15% found once. Whole-study findings and limits: Counts that tracked tumor mutation counts were those of expanded intratumoral alpha and beta TCRs. Ubiquitous and regional nonsynonymous mutations were tracked by counts of ubiquitous and regional expanded TCRs, respectively.

This sample's time point: sample taken at primary tumor resection. The sequenced sample was lung tumor tissue, obtained at surgery. This chain links TRBV7-2 with TRBJ2-1, with 9 bases that match TRBD2. The sequence derives from a male donor with early-stage non-small cell lung cancer. This CDR3 reads CASSLLFWTSVYNEQFF. The CDR3 DNA is TGTGCCAGCAGCTTATTGTTCTGGACTAGCGTCTACAATGAGCAGTTCTTC.